Shown below are 31 T cell receptor beta chains from a single sample sequenced in a study of identifying expanded T cells in peripheral blood (dated by TCRdb to between 2017 and 2020). Preparation of the library involved the immunoSEQ multiplex PCR assay. Held by TCRdb, this immuneACCESS table contains in-frame sequences only and omits some clones. Under half of the omission traces to an unresolved V gene where checked; the cause of the rest is unknown. The sample profile shows about 98,000 clones; around 89% of them were found once. 13% to 15% of the sample rests with the top ten. The sequenced material came from blood. All receptors derive from a person between 18 and 69 years old in good health.

V is TRBV4-3 and J is TRBJ1-5, with unresolved D. CDR3 length: 15 amino acids. V gave up 0 bases and J gave up 6 bases, with 12 bases separating them. Looked up from germline, CDR1 is LGHNA and CDR2 is YSLEER. This CDR3 is CASSQEYMGGQPQHF. The CDR3 nucleotides read TGCGCCAGCAGCCAAGAATACATGGGCGGTCAGCCCCAGCATTTT.

In its sample, this clone was seen once. This rearrangement joins TRBV5-1 to TRBJ2-7; D is ambiguous. Germline values: CDR1 SGHRS, CDR2 YFSETQ. V was pared by 6 bases and J by 0 bases, with 13 bases between. CDR3 length: 14 residues. The CDR3 DNA sequence: TGCGCCAGCATGTTGGGGTCTAGCTCCTACGAGCAGTACTTC. This gives the protein CASMLGSSSYEQYF.

J is TRBJ1-1 and V is TRBV28; TRBD1 might be the D (5 bases). Germline V gene sequence: CDR1 MDHEN, CDR2 SYDVKM. The CDR3 runs to 12 residues. Trimming cost V 5 bases and J 5 bases, with 9 bases left between them. The CDR3 protein is CASSKGVTEAFF. The CDR3 bases are TGTGCCAGCAGTAAAGGGGTGACTGAAGCTTTCTTT.

This clone showed up just once. CDR3 nucleotides: TGTGCCAGCAGGGTAGGGACAGTGAACACCGGGGAGCTGTTTTTT. Translating it yields CASRVGTVNTGELFF. V gene TRBV6-1 combines with J gene TRBJ2-2, with TRBD1 matching over 7 bases. The V and J ends lost 6 bases and 1 base, in that order; junction bases with no gene match: 5. Per germline, CDR1 MNHNS and CDR2 SASEGT. CDR3 length: 15 residues.

V is TRBV7-3 and J is TRBJ2-1; 7 bases map to TRBD2. V lost 5 bases, J lost 9 bases, and 10 bases stayed unmatched. The CDR3 is 14 residues long. In germline, CDR1 is SGHTA, CDR2 FQGTGA. This chain's CDR3 is CASSPGGRAFEQFF. CDR3 coding DNA: TGTGCCAGCAGCCCCGGTGGGAGGGCCTTTGAGCAGTTCTTC.

The rearrangement links TRBV4-2 to TRBJ1-1; 7 bases align to TRBD1. Per germline, CDR1 LGHNA and CDR2 YNFKEQ. The CDR3 has 14 residues. V dropped 0 bases and J dropped 11; count of bases not matched to a gene: 9. CDR3 amino acids: CASSQDPGGEGAFF. The CDR3 region has the DNA TGTGCCAGCAGCCAAGATCCAGGGGGAGAGGGGGCTTTCTTT.

The chain is built from TRBV11-2 and TRBJ2-3, with unresolved D. The CDR3 length is 13 residues. Trimming removed 5 bases from V and 4 bases from J, with 10 bases in between. Per the germline V gene, CDR1 is SGHAT and CDR2 is FQNNGV. For the CDR3, the DNA is TGTGCCAGCAGCCTTAAAATCGCAGATACGCAGTATTTT. Residues: CASSLKIADTQYF.

The chain recombines TRBV29-1 with TRBJ2-7, with D possibly TRBD1 on 5 matching bases. Deletions cut 4 bases from V and 5 bases from J, with 15 bases between. This CDR3 is built from 13 residues. Germline V gene data show CDR1 as SQVTM and CDR2 as ANQGSEA. For the CDR3, the DNA is TGCAGCGTTGGGTCCCCAGGGAACCACGAGCAGTACTTC. Protein product: CSVGSPGNHEQYF.

The chain uses TRBV6-6 and TRBJ2-5; weak D call: TRBD1 (6 bases). This CDR3 has 13 residues. The V gene's germline CDR1 is MNHNY and CDR2 SVGAGI (reference sequence). V lost 5 bases, J lost 2 bases, and 9 bases lay in between. The CDR3 loop reads CASSNREQETQYF. CDR3 nucleotides: TGTGCCAGCAGTAACAGGGAGCAAGAGACCCAGTACTTC.

This clone was counted once. The gene calls are TRBV7-2 and TRBJ2-7; D unresolved. The V end was cut by 3 bases, the J end by 1 base, with 13 bases between. This CDR3 is built from 15 residues. From germline, CDR1 is SGHTA and CDR2 FQGNSA. DNA of the CDR3: TGTGCCAGCAGCTTCCTATATGGCAGGTCCTACGAGCAGTACTTC. It is translated as CASSFLYGRSYEQYF.

This sequence joins TRBV11-2 and TRBJ2-7, with 10 bases lining up with TRBD1. Germline trimming cut 5 bases from V and 4 bases from J; bases unmatched to any gene: 8. The CDR3 runs 15 residues. Germline loops: CDR1 SGHAT, CDR2 FQNNGV. The CDR3 DNA sequence: TGTGCCAGCAGCCCCGGGACAGGGGTCGAATACGAGCAGTACTTC. Protein product: CASSPGTGVEYEQYF.

This clone appeared a single time. The rearrangement uses TRBV6-6 and TRBJ2-7, with 7 bases identical to TRBD1. The germline CDR1 and CDR2 sequences are MNHNY and SVGAGI (reference sequence). The CDR3 is 15 amino acids. Trimming at V came to 2 bases and at J to 3 bases, leaving 7 bases not matched to a gene. The CDR3 region is CASSYLDRSFYEQYF. The CDR3 DNA is TGTGCCAGCAGTTACCTGGACAGGTCATTCTACGAGCAGTACTTC.

This clone was found a few times. The chain employs TRBV19 and TRBJ1-2; no clear D. V was cut by 3 bases and J by 0 bases, with 5 bases left in between. Looked up from germline, CDR1 is LNHDA and CDR2 is SQIVND (reference sequence). The length of the CDR3 is 13 residues. CDR3 protein: CASSIPANYGYTF. Written as DNA, the CDR3 is TGTGCCAGTAGTATCCCGGCTAACTATGGCTACACCTTC.

The chain employs TRBV4-2 and TRBJ1-3; maybe TRBD1 (6 bases). With 1 base removed from V and 2 bases from J, the gap between germline ends came to 12 bases. Germline V CDR1 and CDR2: LGHNA, YNFKEQ. This CDR3 contains 16 residues. CDR3 region: CASSQVWAGAGNTIYF. The CDR3 bases are TGTGCCAGCAGCCAAGTTTGGGCAGGGGCTGGAAACACCATATATTTT.

The chain carries TRBV7-3 and TRBJ2-1; D not certain. The CDR3 has 13 amino acids. V shed 2 bases and J shed 6 bases, with 8 bases lying between them. CDR1 and CDR2 (germline): SGHTA, FQGTGA. CDR3 nucleotides: TGTGCCAGCAGCTTAGGGCACCTCAATGAGCAGTTCTTC. Its protein product is CASSLGHLNEQFF.

The V and J genes are TRBV9 and TRBJ2-7; 12 nucleotides align to TRBD2. Trimming cost V 4 bases and J 4 bases; bases outside gene matches: 6. The CDR3 has 15 residues. The germline gives CDR1 SGDLS, CDR2 YYNGEE. The CDR3 sequence: CASSPRLAGGYEQYF. The CDR3 nucleotides read TGTGCCAGCAGCCCCAGGCTAGCGGGAGGGTACGAGCAGTACTTC.

The chain recombines TRBV21-1 with TRBJ2-3; the table's D call, TRBD1, has no DNA check behind it. TRBV21-1 is designated a pseudogene. CDR3 length: 14 residues. The CDR3 protein is CASSTRQGADTQYF. CDR3 DNA: TGTGCCAGCAGCACACGGCAGGGGGCAGATACGCAGTATTTT.

The chain links TRBV6-1 to TRBJ2-5; 9 nucleotides align to TRBD1. The J call is doubtful: the DNA matches TRBJ2-7 better. The CDR3 has 13 residues. The germline CDR1 and CDR2 sequences are MNHNS and SASEGT. CDR3 nucleotides: TGTGCCAGCACCTACAGGGGGCTCTACGAGCAGTACTTC. This gives the protein CASTYRGLYEQYF.

The V and J genes are TRBV11-2 and TRBJ1-1, with unresolved D. Germline V gene sequence: CDR1 SGHAT, CDR2 FQNNGV. The CDR3 totals 13 residues. Trimming shortened V by 1 base and J by 10 bases, and 13 bases separated the two germline ends. The CDR3 reads CASSLGADTRAFF. The CDR3 nucleotides read TGTGCCAGCAGCTTAGGAGCCGACACGCGAGCTTTCTTT.

The chain joins TRBV20-1 to TRBJ2-1, with D maybe TRBD1 (5 bases). CDR3 length: 11 amino acids. Trimming removed 8 bases at V and 12 bases at J, with 17 bases between. Germline V CDR1 and CDR2: DFQATT, SNEGSKA (reference sequence). CDR3 DNA: TGCAGTCCACAGGCCGGGTCCTCGCAGTTCTTC. It codes for CSPQAGSSQFF.

The chain has TRBV6-5 and TRBJ1-2; 7 bases are a match to TRBD1. CDR3 length: 15 residues. The ends lost 6 bases at V and 3 bases at J; junction bases unmatched: 10. Germline V gene data show CDR1 as MNHEY and CDR2 as SVGAGI. The CDR3 reads CASSPDLRGDYGYTF. Here the CDR3 DNA reads TGTGCCAGCAGCCCCGACCTCAGGGGGGACTATGGCTACACCTTC.

The chain combines TRBV15 with TRBJ1-2, with 8 bases that match TRBD1. Germline CDR1 reads LNHNV; CDR2 reads YYDKDF (reference sequence). The junction had 11 bases not matched to a gene; V was cut back by 0 bases and J by 5 bases. CDR3 size: 17 residues. The CDR3: CATSREFGQGGNYGYTF. DNA of the CDR3: TGTGCCACCAGCAGAGAGTTCGGACAGGGTGGGAATTATGGCTACACCTTC.

The chain carries TRBV6-5 and TRBJ1-2; possible D gene TRBD1, 5 bases. The CDR3 spans 16 residues. CDR1 MNHEY and CDR2 SVGAGI come from the germline V gene. V lost 2 bases, J lost 8 bases, and 21 bases lay in between. Here the CDR3 reads CASSYASDSFLGGYTF. The CDR3 nucleotides read TGTGCCAGCAGTTACGCTAGCGACAGCTTCCTGGGGGGCTACACCTTC.

The J gene is TRBJ2-4, the V gene TRBV18, with D unresolved. V lost 3 bases and J lost 1, with 13 bases in between. The CDR3 consists of 16 residues. Germline V CDR1 and CDR2: KGHSH, LQKENI. The CDR3 here is CASSPASSGAKNIQYF. CDR3 sequence (DNA): TGTGCCAGCTCACCGGCGTCCTCCGGGGCCAAAAACATTCAGTACTTC.

This chain links TRBV9 with TRBJ1-2, with D uncertain. Germline lookup yields CDR1 SGDLS and CDR2 YYNGEE. The CDR3 consists of 13 residues. Trimming stripped 4 bases from V and 4 bases from J, with 11 bases between. CDR3 DNA sequence: TGTGCCAGCAGCCCTCACAGTGCCTATGGCTACACCTTC. This gives the protein CASSPHSAYGYTF.

The rearrangement links TRBV7-9 to TRBJ1-5; D unclear. The CDR3 runs to 13 residues. Deletions cut 5 bases from V and 0 bases from J, with 5 bases between. In germline, CDR1 is SEHNR, CDR2 FQNEAQ (reference sequence). The chain's CDR3 is CASSLNSNQPQHF. CDR3 bases: TGTGCCAGCAGCCTCAATAGCAATCAGCCCCAGCATTTT. Based on the CDR3 plus reference TRBV7-9 and TRBJ1-5, the full variable domain is DTGVSQNPRHKITKRGQNVTFRCDPISEHNRLYWYRQTLGQGPEFLTYFQNEAQLEKSRLLSDRFSAERPKGSFSTLEIQRTEQGDSAMYLCASSLNSNQPQHFGDGTRLSIL.

J is TRBJ2-7 and V is TRBV27; TRBD1 aligns across 8 bases. V shed 6 bases and J 1 base; nucleotides not matched to a gene: 11. Germline assignment: CDR1 MNHEY and CDR2 SMNVEV (reference sequence). This CDR3 comprises 16 residues. The DNA for the CDR3 is TGTGCCAGCAGCCTCGCCTACGGGACAGGTTCCTACGAGCAGTACTTC. Translated: CASSLAYGTGSYEQYF.

This chain connects TRBV5-1 to TRBJ2-7, with 7 bases aligning to TRBD2. CDR3 length: 12 residues. CDR1 is SGHRS, CDR2 YFSETQ, per germline. With V trimmed by 4 bases and J by 7 bases, 5 bases remained unmatched. CDR3 sequence (DNA): TGCGCCAGCAGCGGGGACTACTGGGAGCAGTACTTC. Encoded protein: CASSGDYWEQYF. Filled out from reference TRBV5-1 and TRBJ2-7, the complete variable domain reads KAGVTQTPRYLIKTRGQQVTLSCSPISGHRSVSWYQQTPGQGLQFLFEYFSETQRNKGNFPGRFSGRQFSNSRSEMNVSTLELGDSALYLCASSGDYWEQYFGPGTRLTVT.

This clone has a handful of counts. The rearrangement joins TRBV6-1 to TRBJ2-7; D is undetermined. V shed 4 bases and J shed 3 bases, with 10 bases lying between them. In germline, CDR1 is MNHNS, CDR2 SASEGT. This CDR3 has 13 residues. DNA of the CDR3: TGTGCCAGCAGTGCAGCTCCGAACTACGAGCAGTACTTC. It translates to CASSAAPNYEQYF.

This chain uses TRBV19 with TRBJ2-7, with TRBD1 as a possible D gene (8 bases). The CDR3 is made up of 15 amino acids. Deletions cut 3 bases from V and 7 bases from J, with 19 bases between. Germline V gives CDR1 LNHDA, CDR2 SQIVND (reference sequence). CDR3 sequence: CASSIRPGQGGEQYF. For the CDR3, the DNA is TGTGCCAGTAGTATCCGTCCAGGACAGGGAGGGGAGCAGTACTTC.

The genes are TRBV11-3 and TRBJ1-1; 10 nucleotides agree with TRBD1. The V gene's germline CDR1 is SGHNT and CDR2 YENEEA. The CDR3 has 15 amino acids. The J segment lost 5 bases and the V segment lost 3 bases, leaving 6 bases of the junction unmatched. The CDR3 sequence: CASSLWEGQGTEAFF. The CDR3 nucleotides are TGTGCCAGCAGCTTGTGGGAGGGACAGGGGACTGAAGCTTTCTTT.